A selection of T cell receptor beta chains follows, all from one sample in a study of regulatory T cells in long-lasting Graves disease. TCRdb called the multiplex PCR reads again in MiXCR, with one record for every CDR3 protein. The sample lists 350,000 to 550,000 distinct CDR3 sequences, 14% occurring once. This sample also belongs to another study, concerning T cells in Graves' hyperthyroidism and ophthalmopathy.

The sequenced sample was peripheral blood mononuclear cells (PBMCs), obtained at new diagnosis, from a patient treated with antithyroid drugs. These receptors all stem from a woman aged 45-60 years with Graves disease. The CDR3 runs from the conserved cysteine through the conserved F or W. Each record gives: J gene, V gene, D gene, CDR3 protein. A D gene is named only where the DNA matches it firmly.

>TRBJ2-5|TRBV20-1|.
CSAPPQGETQYF
>TRBJ2-2|TRBV25-1|.
CASGRDRSRPGELFF
>TRBJ2-1|TRBV2|.
CASSDGRYNEQFF
>TRBJ2-3|TRBV3-1|.
CASSHGAGSRDTQYF
>TRBJ2-1|TRBV4-1|TRBD2
CASSPHRGSGSWNEQFF
>TRBJ2-5|TRBV2|TRBD2
CASSRTSESQETQYF
>TRBJ2-3|TRBV7-2|.
CARNRVGADTQYF
>TRBJ1-1|TRBV12-5|.
CARVLGVGNTEAFF
>TRBJ2-1|TRBV5-5|.
CASSLDGNPYNEQFF
>TRBJ2-7|TRBV28|.
CASSPPGRGYEQYF
>TRBJ2-3|TRBV7-3|TRBD2
CASSSEIRTSGSKVRYF
>TRBJ1-5|TRBV10-3|.
CAISDGGRNQPQHF
>TRBJ2-7|TRBV18|TRBD1
CASSEPQGARYEQYF
>TRBJ2-1|TRBV10-1|TRBD2
CASSGNGLADNNEQFF
>TRBJ1-1|TRBV6-1|.
CASSRHKAEAFF
>TRBJ1-1|TRBV28|.
CASRGRDNPNTEAFF
>TRBJ2-7|TRBV18|TRBD1
CASSPVGTGSYEQYF
>TRBJ1-6|TRBV27|.
CASSQSPRAPLHF
>TRBJ2-1|TRBV19|.
CASSIVWPIEVGEQFF
>TRBJ1-5|TRBV7-8|TRBD1
CASSLAYVGQGRAKQPQHF
>TRBJ2-3|TRBV4-1|TRBD1
CASSPNPRQGAFTDTQYF
>TRBJ2-7|TRBV3-1|.
CASSPTGLEQYF
>TRBJ2-3|TRBV3-1|.
CASSQGGKVLFTDTQYF
>TRBJ2-7|TRBV12-3/TRBV12-4|TRBD2
CASTPAGGPYEQYF
>TRBJ2-1|TRBV2|.
CASSEVLGWEQFF
>TRBJ1-3|TRBV2|.
CASRAGGNTIYF
>TRBJ2-7|TRBV2|.
CASSPQGRFEQYF
>TRBJ2-3|TRBV6-5|.
CASSYSREVTQYF
>TRBJ2-3|TRBV29-1|.
CSAPPPYSGESTDTQYF
>TRBJ2-7|TRBV30|.
CAWSVRWAGEHEQYF
>TRBJ2-7|TRBV20-1|TRBD2
CSASGTSGSDEQYF
>TRBJ2-2|TRBV7-9|TRBD1
CASSWGQGRTGELFF
>TRBJ2-7|TRBV3-1|.
CASSHTGSNEQYF
>TRBJ2-3|TRBV10-3|TRBD2
CAISIAGVTDTQYF
>TRBJ2-2|TRBV6-2/TRBV6-3|.
CASSAGRNTGELFF
>TRBJ2-7|TRBV3-1|.
CASSPILRGTYEQYF
>TRBJ2-7|TRBV29-1|TRBD1
CSVRTGYSYEQYF
>TRBJ2-2|TRBV18|.
CASSPPLTGELFF
>TRBJ2-3|TRBV28|.
CASINIPGDTQYF
>TRBJ2-7|TRBV7-2|TRBD2
CASSIQRESGEQYF
>TRBJ1-4|TRBV28|.
CASSSNWDMAGFATNEKLFF
>TRBJ2-3|TRBV7-8|.
CASSSTGFKTDTQYF
>TRBJ2-3|TRBV7-9|TRBD2
CASNIWSGGPIDTQYF
>TRBJ1-5|TRBV12-3/TRBV12-4|TRBD1
CASSSGGVFDSNQPQHF
>TRBJ1-3|TRBV7-8|.
CASSLRLSSGNTIYF
>TRBJ2-1|TRBV20-1|.
CSGGGKIDEQFF
>TRBJ2-2|TRBV2|.
CASSLQMNTGELFF
>TRBJ2-7|TRBV6-9|TRBD1
CASSYGGQGAYEQYF
>TRBJ1-1|TRBV28|TRBD1
CASMTGAMNTEAFF
>TRBJ2-7|TRBV20-1|TRBD1
CSASGTVFSYEQYF
>TRBJ1-2|TRBV5-1|TRBD1
CASSRRTGDYGYTF
>TRBJ2-1|TRBV30|TRBD2
CAWSVRRTSGNIDEQFF
>TRBJ2-3|TRBV5-1|TRBD2
CASSLVGMSGNTDTQYF
>TRBJ1-6|TRBV20-1|.
CSARDTLVGSPLHF